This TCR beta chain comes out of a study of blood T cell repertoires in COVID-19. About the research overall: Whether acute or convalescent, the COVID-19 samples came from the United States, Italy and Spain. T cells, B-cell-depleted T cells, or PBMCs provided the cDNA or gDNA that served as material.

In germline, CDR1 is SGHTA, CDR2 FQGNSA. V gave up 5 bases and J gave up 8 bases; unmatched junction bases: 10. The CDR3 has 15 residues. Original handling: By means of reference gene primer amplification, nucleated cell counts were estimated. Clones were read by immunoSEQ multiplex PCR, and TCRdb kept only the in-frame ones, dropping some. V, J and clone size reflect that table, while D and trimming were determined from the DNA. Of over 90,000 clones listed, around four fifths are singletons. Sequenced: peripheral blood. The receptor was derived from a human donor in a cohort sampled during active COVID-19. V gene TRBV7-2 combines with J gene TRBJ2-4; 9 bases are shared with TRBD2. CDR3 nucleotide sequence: TGTGCCAGCAGCCCCGGGACTAGCTTTTTGGACATTCAGTACTTC. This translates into CASSPGTSFLDIQYF.